This TCR beta chain was identified during a study of T cell changes during pregnancy in multiple sclerosis. Germline V gene lookup returns CDR1 LNHDA and CDR2 SQIVND (reference sequence). With 3 bases removed from V and 2 bases from J, the gap between germline ends came to 11 bases. The CDR3 runs to 14 residues. Using immunoSEQ multiplex PCR, the repertoire was profiled, and TCRdb retains in-frame clones only, with some absent. The table includes 40,000 or so clones, more than 85% detected once. The sample was CD8+ T cells from peripheral blood mononuclear cells, taken in the first trimester of pregnancy. This TCR was sampled from a female donor with multiple sclerosis, enrolled in a pregnancy study. This sequence joins TRBV19 and TRBJ2-7; weak D call: TRBD1 (6 bases). Here the CDR3 reads CASSIQGSAYEQYF. CDR3 DNA: TGTGCCAGTAGTATCCAGGGGAGTGCCTACGAGCAGTACTTC.